Each of the 26 T cell receptor beta chains below was sequenced from the same sample in a study of blood T cell dynamics during melanoma immunotherapy. The data were produced by immunoSEQ multiplex PCR, yet TCRdb's version contains in-frame clones alone and is incomplete. Of fewer than 30,000 clones listed, approximately 80% are singletons. Time point of the sample: week 3, after first cycle of checkpoint inhibitor. This sample comprised blood, obtained from a patient treated with checkpoint blockade. The origin of the receptors is a human donor with melanoma.

This chain uses TRBV7-9 with TRBJ2-7; 7 bases are shared with TRBD1. V shed 5 bases and J 0 bases; nucleotides not matched to a gene: 4. This CDR3 region has 14 residues. The germline gives CDR1 SEHNR, CDR2 FQNEAQ (reference sequence). CDR3 amino acids: CASSIGQASYEQYF. CDR3 sequence (DNA): TGTGCCAGCAGCATCGGACAGGCCTCCTACGAGCAGTACTTC.

The chain carries TRBV5-6 and TRBJ1-4; weak D call: TRBD1 (5 bases). This CDR3 comprises 16 residues. Germline CDR1 and CDR2: SGHDT and YYEEEE. V shed 4 bases and J shed 6 bases, with 19 bases lying between them. DNA of the CDR3: TGTGCCAGCAGCATAGGGCTCGGGACGAGGGATGAAAAACTGTTTTTT. It encodes CASSIGLGTRDEKLFF.

This chain joins TRBV7-8 and TRBJ2-3; tentatively, D is TRBD2 (6 bases). Germline lookup yields CDR1 SGHVS and CDR2 FQNEAQ. Deletions cut 3 bases from V and 6 bases from J, with 16 bases between. CDR3 size: 15 residues. CDR3 nucleotide sequence: TGTGCCAGCAGCTTTACTAGCACTGCAGGGGATACGCAGTATTTT. Its translation is CASSFTSTAGDTQYF.

The chain links TRBV12-2 to TRBJ1-2; the table's D call TRBD1 went unverified against the DNA. TRBV12-2 is given as a pseudogene. The length of the CDR3 is 16 residues. DNA for the CDR3: TGTGCAAGTCGCTTAGCGTGGGACAGAGGGAACTATGGCTACACCTTC. It codes for CASRLAWDRGNYGYTF.

The CDR3 DNA is TGTGCCAGCAGACCGACTAGCGGGGTGGCCTACAATGAGCAGTTCTTC. This codes for CASRPTSGVAYNEQFF. The rearrangement links TRBV4-2 to TRBJ2-1; 11 bases line up with TRBD2. Germline V gene data show CDR1 as LGHNA and CDR2 as YNFKEQ. There are 16 residues in the CDR3. Trimming at V came to 6 bases and at J to 2 bases, leaving 6 bases not matched to a gene.

Here the CDR3 DNA reads TGTGCCAGCAGTTACTCGACAGGGGGCTACGAGCAGTACTTC. Amino acids: CASSYSTGGYEQYF. The rearrangement joins TRBV6-6 to TRBJ2-7, with 9 positions matching TRBD1. The CDR3 spans 14 residues. The germline CDR1 and CDR2 sequences are MNHNY and SVGAGI (reference sequence). V was clipped by 0 bases and J by 3 bases; unmatched bases: 0.

By sample share, this clone is medium-sized. This chain connects TRBV5-5 to TRBJ1-2; 9 bases are a match to TRBD1. Germline V gene lookup returns CDR1 SGHKS and CDR2 YYEKEE (reference sequence). This CDR3 is 15 amino acids long. V gave up 3 bases and J gave up 3 bases; unmatched junction bases: 6. CDR3 sequence: CASSSQTGGDYGYTF. In nucleotides, the CDR3 is TGTGCCAGCAGCTCCCAGACAGGGGGAGACTATGGCTACACCTTC.

The genes are TRBV27 and TRBJ2-3; perhaps TRBD2 as D (6 bases). Germline CDR1 MNHEY, CDR2 SMNVEV (reference sequence). Between the trimmed V and J ends, which lost 1 base and 2 bases, there was a span of 10 bases. The CDR3 totals 15 residues. CDR3 nucleotides: TGTGCCAGCAGTTTATTGCGGGGTTCCACAGATACGCAGTATTTT. This codes for CASSLLRGSTDTQYF.

This chain links TRBV5-4 with TRBJ2-6; possibly TRBD1 for D (6 bases). V was trimmed by 1 base and J by 0 bases, leaving 11 bases between them. Germline loops: CDR1 SGHNT, CDR2 YYREEE (reference sequence). The CDR3 has 17 amino acids. Written as DNA, the CDR3 is TGTGCCAGCAGCTTGAGGGGGTCGAGCTCTGGGGCCAACGTCCTGACTTTC. Translation: CASSLRGSSSGANVLTF. The full variable domain, rest sourced from reference TRBV5-4 and TRBJ2-6, is ETGVTQSPTHLIKTRGQQVTLRCSSQSGHNTVSWYQQALGQGPQFIFQYYREEENGRGNFPPRFSGLQFPNYSSELNVNALELDDSALYLCASSLRGSSSGANVLTFGAGSRLTVL.

This chain links TRBV29-1 with TRBJ2-1; D is possibly TRBD1 or TRBD2 (6 bases each). Germline CDR1 is SQVTM and CDR2 is ANQGSEA. CDR3 length: 15 residues. V lost 1 base and J 2 bases, leaving 12 bases between the germline ends. The CDR3 nucleotides are TGCAGCGTTGAAGGTGGGGGGCTGACCTACAATGAGCAGTTCTTC. The encoded protein is CSVEGGGLTYNEQFF.

Note on this clone: A read error may produce the germline difference seen at one junction end. V is TRBV11-2 and J is TRBJ2-1; 9 nucleotides agree with TRBD1. The V gene's germline CDR1 is SGHAT and CDR2 FQNNGV. CDR3 length: 11 residues. The CDR3 DNA is TGTGCCAGCAGCGATCGGGACAGGGAAGTCTTC. Protein product: CASSDRDREVF.

V and J are TRBV10-3 and TRBJ2-1; 10 nucleotides match TRBD2. V dropped 11 bases and J dropped 6; count of bases not matched to a gene: 4. The CDR3 is 12 residues long. Germline V CDR1 and CDR2: ENHRY, SYGVKD. The CDR3 is CASRLAGNEQFF. CDR3 in DNA: TGTGCCTCTCGACTAGCGGGCAATGAGCAGTTCTTC.

The chain combines TRBV7-2 with TRBJ2-5, with D maybe TRBD1 (7 bases). Trimming cost V 5 bases and J 5 bases, with 21 bases left between them. CDR3 length: 16 residues. Germline V gene lookup returns CDR1 SGHTA and CDR2 FQGNSA. As DNA, the CDR3 is TGTGCCAGCAGCCGGACCAGATTACAGGGGAGGGAGACCCAGTACTTC. Translation gives CASSRTRLQGRETQYF.

This clone came up once. V and J are TRBV29-1 and TRBJ2-2; maybe TRBD2 (5 bases). Trimming removed 4 bases at V and 5 bases at J, with 8 bases between. This CDR3 spans 12 amino acids. CDR1 SQVTM and CDR2 ANQGSEA come from the germline V gene. The CDR3: CSVVRETGELFF. In nucleotides, the CDR3 is TGCAGCGTTGTTCGGGAAACCGGGGAGCTGTTTTTT.

The chain carries TRBV19 and TRBJ2-3; 8 nucleotides align to TRBD2. Germline lookup yields CDR1 LNHDA and CDR2 SQIVND (reference sequence). This CDR3 region has 13 residues. With 7 bases clipped from V and 4 bases from J, the junction kept 4 bases outside the gene matches. CDR3 bases: TGTGCCAGTAACGGGGGGGCCGCAGATACGCAGTATTTT. Amino acid sequence: CASNGGAADTQYF.

J is TRBJ2-1 and V is TRBV9; D possibly corresponds to TRBD1 (6 bases). The V gene lost 5 bases and the J gene lost 8 bases, with 29 bases spanning the gap. CDR3 length: 18 residues. The V gene's germline CDR1 is SGDLS and CDR2 YYNGEE. The CDR3 region has the DNA TGTGCCAGCAGTCCTACTGTCCCGGGACGGTACAAGGGGGATGAGCAGTTCTTC. Its protein is CASSPTVPGRYKGDEQFF. Complete variable domain (other parts from reference TRBV9 and TRBJ2-1): DSGVTQTPKHLITATGQRVTLRCSPRSGDLSVYWYQQSLDQGLQFLIQYYNGEERAKGNILERFSAQQFPDLHSELNLSSLELGDSALYFCASSPTVPGRYKGDEQFFGPGTRLTVL.

V is TRBV6-5 and J is TRBJ2-1; D is ambiguous. Per the germline V gene, CDR1 is MNHEY and CDR2 is SVGAGI. Trimming pared 2 bases from V and 4 bases from J, leaving 6 bases between. The CDR3 has 13 residues. DNA of the CDR3: TGTGCCAGCAGTTACCGCGGATACAATGAGCAGTTCTTC. The encoded protein is CASSYRGYNEQFF.

V usage is TRBV2 and J usage is TRBJ2-7; the match to TRBD2 covers 7 bases. The CDR3 length is 12 residues. Germline V gene data show CDR1 as SNHLY and CDR2 as FYNNEI. The J segment lost 5 bases and the V segment lost 4 bases, leaving 2 bases of the junction unmatched. For the CDR3, the DNA is TGTGCCAGCAGTGGGGCGGGGGACGAGCAGTACTTC. Translated, it gives CASSGAGDEQYF. Full variable domain (rest looked up from reference TRBV2 and TRBJ2-7): EPEVTQTPSHQVTQMGQEVILRCVPISNHLYFYWYRQILGQKVEFLVSFYNNEISEKSEIFDDQFSVERPDGSNFTLKIRSTKLEDSAMYFCASSGAGDEQYFGPGTRLTVT.

The chain links TRBV27 to TRBJ2-1; the D is unclear. V lost 0 bases, J lost 0 bases, and 9 bases lay in between. The CDR3 runs to 16 residues. Germline assignment: CDR1 MNHEY and CDR2 SMNVEV (reference sequence). The CDR3, as DNA: TGTGCCAGCAGTTTATCGAGGCCGAGCTCCTACAATGAGCAGTTCTTC. Its protein is CASSLSRPSSYNEQFF.

This clone was detected only a few times. Written as DNA, the CDR3 is TGTGCCAGCAGTTACCAACAGGGAAATTCACCCCTCCACTTT. Translating it yields CASSYQQGNSPLHF. V gene TRBV6-5 combines with J gene TRBJ1-6, with D perhaps matching TRBD1 (6 bases). The germline CDR1 and CDR2 sequences are MNHEY and SVGAGI. With 2 bases removed from V and 7 bases from J, the gap between germline ends came to 9 bases. The length of the CDR3 is 14 residues.

This chain joins TRBV2 and TRBJ2-7; TRBD1 aligns across 8 bases. The CDR3 is 13 residues long. After removal of 5 bases from V and 5 bases from J, the junction contained 5 bases not matched to a gene. Per germline, CDR1 SNHLY and CDR2 FYNNEI. Written as DNA, the CDR3 is TGTGCCAGCAGTTTTGCAGGGGGCAACGAGCAGTACTTC. Its translation: CASSFAGGNEQYF.

The genes are TRBV27 and TRBJ1-1; no reliable D call. V was pared by 5 bases and J by 0 bases, with 10 bases between. This CDR3 is 14 amino acids long. Germline V gene lookup returns CDR1 MNHEY and CDR2 SMNVEV (reference sequence). CDR3 sequence reads: CASSRDFMNTEAFF. CDR3 DNA sequence: TGTGCCAGCAGTCGAGACTTCATGAACACTGAAGCTTTCTTT.

Concerning this clone: A read error may account for a junction end that differs from germline. The chain combines TRBV6-4 with TRBJ1-3; D ambiguous. Germline V gene sequence: CDR1 MRHNA, CDR2 SNTAGT. The CDR3 sequence is 9 residues long. The CDR3 spells CSRGNTIYF. The CDR3 region has the DNA TGCTCGCGAGGAAACACCATATATTTT.

This clone has a single count. The chain has TRBV29-1 and TRBJ1-1; D perhaps matches TRBD1 (6 bases). The CDR3 contains 16 residues. Germline values: CDR1 SQVTM, CDR2 ANQGSEA. Trimming took 4 bases from V and 1 from J, leaving 19 bases between them. This chain's CDR3 is CSVVGAGHNSNTEAFF. The CDR3 nucleotides read TGCAGCGTTGTGGGGGCGGGTCACAACTCGAACACTGAAGCTTTCTTT.

This chain joins TRBV28 and TRBJ1-5; 9 bases match TRBD1. The CDR3 has 15 amino acids. Per germline, CDR1 MDHEN and CDR2 SYDVKM. Unmatched junction bases numbered 5, after V lost 6 bases and J lost 2 bases. The CDR3 DNA is TGTGCCAGCAGAATACAGGGGGCTGGCAATCAGCCCCAGCATTTT. This sequence encodes CASRIQGAGNQPQHF. Drawing the rest from reference TRBV28 and TRBJ1-5, the complete variable domain is DVKVTQSSRYLVKRTGEKVFLECVQDMDHENMFWYRQDPGLGLRLIYFSYDVKMKEKGDIPEGYSVSREKKERFSLILESASTNQTSMYLCASRIQGAGNQPQHFGDGTRLSIL.

V and J are TRBV9 and TRBJ1-3; the match to TRBD1 covers 7 bases. This CDR3 region has 15 residues. The V segment lost 2 bases and the J segment 1 base; nucleotides outside the gene matches: 3. CDR1 and CDR2 (germline): SGDLS, YYNGEE. The CDR3 spells CASSVTGSSGNTIYF. The CDR3 DNA is TGTGCCAGCAGCGTGACAGGGTCTTCTGGAAACACCATATATTTT.